Each of the 8 T cell receptor beta chains below was sequenced from the same sample in a study of cytomegalovirus exposure and HLA in healthy donors. Primers: 60 Vbeta forward and 13 Jbeta reverse. The protocol was immunoSEQ multiplex PCR, while the TCRdb copy is restricted to in-frame clones and leaves out a portion. The sample includes 100,000 to 150,000 clones, under 20% of them seen just once. The sample comprised PBMCs. The receptors shown here come from a female donor in good health and CMV-seropositive.

The chain joins TRBV7-2 to TRBJ2-7; 7 positions agree with TRBD1. Per germline, CDR1 SGHTA and CDR2 FQGNSA. The CDR3 is made up of 15 amino acids. J was trimmed by 3 bases and V by 5 bases; bases with no gene match: 10. This chain's CDR3 is CASSTTRQGNYEQYF. The CDR3 DNA reads as TGTGCCAGCAGCACCACCAGACAGGGCAACTACGAGCAGTACTTC. Drawing the rest from reference TRBV7-2 and TRBJ2-7, the complete variable domain is GAGVSQSPSNKVTEKGKDVELRCDPISGHTALYWYRQSLGQGLEFLIYFQGNSAPDKSGLPSDRFSAERTGGSVSTLTIQRTQQEDSAVYLCASSTTRQGNYEQYFGPGTRLTVT.

The rearrangement joins TRBV28 to TRBJ1-6; 9 bases line up with TRBD1. J gave up 9 bases and V 3 bases, and 6 bases lay outside the gene matches. The CDR3 covers 15 residues. CDR1 and CDR2 from the germline V gene are MDHEN and SYDVKM. The CDR3 region has the DNA TGTGCCAGCAGTTTCCTACAGGGGGCGTTTTCACCCCTCCACTTT. The encoded protein is CASSFLQGAFSPLHF.

There are a few counts of this clone. This chain connects TRBV29-1 to TRBJ2-1; D gene ambiguous. V lost 3 bases and J lost 7, with 10 bases in between. Germline loops: CDR1 SQVTM, CDR2 ANQGSEA. The CDR3 runs to 12 residues. CDR3 residues: CSVELGWNEQFF. The DNA of the CDR3 is TGCAGCGTTGAGTTGGGCTGGAATGAGCAGTTCTTC.

CDR3 DNA: TGTGCCAGCAGCTGGGACAGGGCTTCCTCACCCCTCCACTTT. Protein product: CASSWDRASSPLHF. The J gene is TRBJ1-6, the V gene TRBV7-2, with 9 bases fitting TRBD1. The ends lost 4 bases at V and 10 bases at J; junction bases unmatched: 5. The CDR3 totals 14 residues. CDR1 SGHTA and CDR2 FQGNSA come from the germline V gene.

The sample holds a few counts of this clone. This chain uses TRBV4-2 with TRBJ2-2; 9 bases are shared with TRBD2. The CDR3 consists of 16 residues. Germline loops: CDR1 LGHNA, CDR2 YNFKEQ. V lost 1 base and J lost 3; bases outside the gene matches: 3. DNA for the CDR3: TGTGCCAGCAGCCAAGTGGCTAGCGGGGACACCGGGGAGCTGTTTTTT. Encoded protein: CASSQVASGDTGELFF.

This sequence joins TRBV18 and TRBJ1-1; D is undetermined. Germline V lookup: CDR1 KGHSH, CDR2 LQKENI. The CDR3 is 14 amino acids. The V gene lost 0 bases and the J gene lost 3 bases, with 8 bases spanning the gap. CDR3 residues: CASSPPGRYTEAFF. DNA for the CDR3: TGTGCCAGCTCACCACCTGGCAGGTACACTGAAGCTTTCTTT.

The chain combines TRBV4-3 with TRBJ2-3; 9 nucleotides match TRBD2. Trimming removed 5 bases from V and 7 bases from J; junction bases left unmatched: 10. This CDR3 is 15 amino acids long. Germline-derived CDR1 and CDR2 are LGHNA and YSLEER. As DNA, the CDR3 is TGCGCCAGCAGCTCTACGCGGGAGGGCTCAAATACGCAGTATTTT. Amino acid sequence: CASSSTREGSNTQYF.

The chain couples TRBV27 to TRBJ2-5; D uncertain. Germline loops: CDR1 MNHEY, CDR2 SMNVEV (reference sequence). The length of the CDR3 is 13 residues. V was trimmed by 2 bases and J by 5 bases, leaving 9 bases between them. CDR3 loop: CASSLVVAETQYF. The CDR3 DNA reads as TGTGCCAGCAGTTTAGTGGTCGCGGAGACCCAGTACTTC.